One sample yielded the 5 T cell receptor beta chains listed below, sequenced in a study of Graves' ophthalmopathy and Graves' hyperthyroidism. The TCR beta CDR3 regions underwent amplification from RNA transcripts. The first-round RT-PCR employed HTBI primers together with the Qiagen OneStep RT-PCR kit. A multiplex PCR was then performed as the second round. TCRdb independently ran MiXCR on the multiplex PCR reads; one entry per CDR3 protein. This sample carries 40,000 or so distinct CDR3 sequences, over 40% of them seen once, and the ten largest clones take more than 15%. The sample was peripheral blood. The receptors were sampled from an adult man with Graves' ophthalmopathy.

The chain links TRBV7-9 to TRBJ2-7, with 12 nucleotides matching TRBD2. The length of the CDR3 is 15 residues. The trim removed 3 bases at V and 4 bases at J, leaving 4 bases unmatched. Germline V gene data show CDR1 as SEHNR and CDR2 as FQNEAQ (reference sequence). CDR3 region: CASSFVLAGGYEQYF. CDR3 nucleotides: TGTGCCAGCAGCTTTGTCCTAGCGGGAGGGTACGAGCAGTACTTC.

Only one count was recorded for this clonotype. The junction departs from germline at one end; a sequencing error may be responsible. The genes are TRBV5-6 and TRBJ1-3, with 7 bases fitting TRBD1. Germline CDR1 is SGHDT and CDR2 is YYEEEE. CDR3 length equals 15 residues. The CDR3: CTSSSGQLSGNTIYF. In DNA, the CDR3 is TGTACCAGCAGCTCGGGACAGCTATCTGGAAACACCATATATTTT.

This chain uses TRBV7-6 with TRBJ2-7; 10 nucleotides agree with TRBD1. V dropped 8 bases and J dropped 1; count of bases not matched to a gene: 2. The V gene's germline CDR1 is SGHVS and CDR2 FNYEAQ. CDR3 length equals 13 residues. Written as DNA, the CDR3 is TGTGCCAGCGGACAGGGGGTTTCCTACGAGCAGTACTTC. Amino acid sequence: CASGQGVSYEQYF.

V is TRBV19 and J is TRBJ2-2, with 12 positions matching TRBD2. J was trimmed by 6 bases and V by 6 bases; bases with no gene match: 5. In germline, CDR1 is LNHDA, CDR2 SQIVND (reference sequence). The CDR3 loop spans 15 amino acids. The DNA for the CDR3 is TGTGCCAGTAGAACCGGGACTAGCGGGCCCGGGGAGCTGTTTTTT. Amino acid sequence: CASRTGTSGPGELFF.

This chain uses TRBV3-1 with TRBJ1-1; TRBD1 matches at 7 bases. The CDR3 totals 13 residues. The germline CDR1 and CDR2 sequences are LGHDT and YNNKEL (reference sequence). The V gene end was trimmed by 4 bases and the J gene end by 10 bases; junction bases not matched to a gene: 9. CDR3 coding DNA: TGTGCCAGCAGCCTACAAGACAGGGTCGCAGCTTTCTTT. It is translated as CASSLQDRVAAFF. The entire variable domain, with the rest obtained from reference TRBV3-1 and TRBJ1-1, is as follows: DTAVSQTPKYLVTQMGNDKSIKCEQNLGHDTMYWYKQDSKKFLKIMFSYNNKELIINETVPNRFSPKSPDKAHLNLHINSLELGDSAVYFCASSLQDRVAAFFGQGTRLTVV.